The entry that follows covers one T cell receptor beta chain sequence. RNA transcripts provided the source from which TCR beta CDR3 regions were amplified. A set of HTBI primers served as the primers for a first-round RT-PCR of the TCR CDR3. TCRdb passed the multiplex PCR reads through MiXCR, listing each CDR3 protein once. This sample carries 480,000 or so distinct CDR3 sequences, 40% to 55% of them seen once, and the ten largest clones take about two fifths. Germline V lookup: CDR1 MNHEY, CDR2 SVGAGI. V was clipped by 5 bases and J by 7 bases, with 21 bases between them. The CDR3 sequence is 15 residues long. The data derive from a study of T cells in Graves' hyperthyroidism and ophthalmopathy.

This clonotype originated in an adult woman with Graves' disease, either hyperthyroidism or ophthalmopathy (not recorded which). V usage is TRBV6-5 and J usage is TRBJ2-7, with D maybe TRBD2 (5 bases). Material: peripheral blood or thyroid tissue (not recorded which). The CDR3: CASSQTFRTLREQYF. The CDR3, as DNA: TGTGCCAGCAGTCAGACTTTTCGGACTTTGAGGGAGCAGTACTTC.